The 21 T cell receptor beta chains listed next were all sequenced from one sample in a study of post-analysis software for immune sequencing data. General observations from the study: In patients, a few TRBV segments were more frequent than in controls, with TRBV5-6, TRBV5-1 and TRBV20-1 among them.

Unique-molecular-identifier-tagged TCR beta cDNA libraries were used. MiXCR was run by TCRdb on the PCR reads, yielding one entry per CDR3 protein. The table lists 650,000 to 850,000 distinct CDR3 sequences, under 60% of them singletons. No antigen has been identified for these receptors. Sequencing used blood. The receptors come from a girl aged 5-17 years with multiple sclerosis.

This clonotype was observed a handful of times. This rearrangement joins TRBV20-1 to TRBJ2-7; D gene ambiguous. Germline-derived CDR1 and CDR2 are DFQATT and SNEGSKA (reference sequence). V was pared by 0 bases and J by 2 bases, with 11 bases between. The length of the CDR3 is 14 residues. CDR3 coding DNA: TGCAGTGCTAGAGACGGAAGGACCCCCTACGAGCAGTACTTC. Protein: CSARDGRTPYEQYF.

V gene TRBV7-3 combines with J gene TRBJ2-2; the D is unclear. Between the trimmed V and J ends, which lost 5 bases and 1 base, there was a span of 11 bases. The CDR3 is made up of 15 amino acids. Germline CDR1 reads SGHTA; CDR2 reads FQGTGA. CDR3 region: CASSPGLGNTGELFF. The CDR3 DNA reads TGTGCCAGCAGCCCAGGTTTGGGGAACACCGGGGAGCTGTTTTTT.

This clonotype was recorded once. The V and J genes are TRBV5-1 and TRBJ2-3; 7 bases line up with TRBD2. The germline V gene has CDR1 SGHRS and CDR2 YFSETQ. Losses at the gene ends were 0 bases for V and 2 bases for J; bases not matched to a gene: 3. CDR3 size: 15 residues. CDR3 sequence reads: CASSLEGLHTDTQYF. CDR3 nucleotide sequence: TGCGCCAGCAGCTTGGAGGGACTACACACAGATACGCAGTATTTT. Complete variable domain (other parts from reference TRBV5-1 and TRBJ2-3): KAGVTQTPRYLIKTRGQQVTLSCSPISGHRSVSWYQQTPGQGLQFLFEYFSETQRNKGNFPGRFSGRQFSNSRSEMNVSTLELGDSALYLCASSLEGLHTDTQYFGPGTRLTVL.

The chain joins TRBV5-1 to TRBJ2-7, with 14 bases lining up with TRBD2. The CDR3 is 17 amino acids. The germline gives CDR1 SGHRS, CDR2 YFSETQ. J lost 1 base, V lost 4 bases, and 7 bases had no gene match. The CDR3 DNA sequence: TGCGCCAGCAGCGAGGGACTAGCGGGAGCGATTTCCTACGAGCAGTACTTC. The encoded protein is CASSEGLAGAISYEQYF.

This clonotype has more than one count but fewer than ten. The chain joins TRBV29-1 to TRBJ1-2; D unresolved. Germline CDR1 and CDR2: SQVTM and ANQGSEA. V shed 1 base and J shed 5 bases, with 8 bases lying between them. The CDR3 is 12 residues long. In DNA, the CDR3 is TGCAGCGTTGAAGTAGATGGGTATGGCTACACCTTC. Encoded protein: CSVEVDGYGYTF.

Only a few counts were recorded for this clonotype. This chain joins TRBV7-9 and TRBJ2-5, with D unresolved. Per germline, CDR1 SEHNR and CDR2 FQNEAQ (reference sequence). The CDR3 sequence is 12 residues long. With 2 bases removed from V and 5 bases from J, the gap between germline ends came to 6 bases. CDR3 DNA: TGTGCCAGCAGCTTACCTAGGGAGACCCAGTACTTC. Translation: CASSLPRETQYF.

The table lists this clonotype with a few counts. This chain connects TRBV6-5 to TRBJ1-2; 7 bases map to TRBD1. This CDR3 contains 20 residues. Unmatched junction bases numbered 20, after V lost 4 bases and J lost 0 bases. The V gene's germline CDR1 is MNHEY and CDR2 SVGAGI. CDR3 protein: CASSSTGKELLLRSNYGYTF. CDR3 coding DNA: TGTGCCAGCAGTTCGACAGGGAAGGAACTACTACTACGATCTAACTATGGCTACACCTTC.

The chain joins TRBV19 to TRBJ1-2, with a weak D call TRBD1 (6 bases). Trimming took off 6 bases at V and 8 bases at J, with 28 bases between the two ends. Germline values: CDR1 LNHDA, CDR2 SQIVND (reference sequence). This CDR3 is built from 17 residues. CDR3 coding DNA: TGTGCCAGTAGCACCCACAGGGAAGGCGCCCAGGGATTGGGCTACACCTTC. This translates into CASSTHREGAQGLGYTF.

This CDR3 is CATSEGARSNQPQHF. The CDR3 DNA is TGTGCCACCAGTGAGGGGGCACGGAGCAATCAGCCCCAGCATTTT. The chain combines TRBV24-1 with TRBJ1-5; the D gene is possibly TRBD1 (6 bases). CDR1 and CDR2 from the germline V gene are KGHDR and SFDVKD. Deletions cut 4 bases from V and 1 base from J, with 10 bases between. The CDR3 sequence is 15 residues long.

The CDR3 here is CSAPGTGHYNEQFF. CDR3 nucleotides: TGCAGCGCCCCCGGGACAGGCCACTACAATGAGCAGTTCTTC. The V call is TRBV29-1, the J call TRBJ2-1; 8 bases fit TRBD1. The germline V gene encodes CDR1 SQVTM and CDR2 ANQGSEA. Unmatched junction bases numbered 8, after V lost 7 bases and J lost 3 bases. The CDR3 spans 14 residues.

The chain has TRBV20-1 and TRBJ1-2, with 10 nucleotides matching TRBD1. The CDR3 has 13 amino acids. CDR1 and CDR2 (germline): DFQATT, SNEGSKA (reference sequence). With V trimmed by 7 bases and J by 2 bases, 4 bases remained unmatched. For the CDR3, the DNA is TGCAGTGTTCAGACAGGGGGCAACTATGGCTACACCTTC. Amino acids: CSVQTGGNYGYTF.

The chain joins TRBV7-6 to TRBJ2-7; 9 bases are a match to TRBD2. The CDR3 sequence is 22 residues long. V shed 2 bases, J shed 2 bases, and the junction held 25 bases outside the gene matches. Germline V CDR1 and CDR2: SGHVS, FNYEAQ. CDR3 sequence: CASSLRSFSLAGGPINAYEQYF. CDR3 DNA sequence: TGTGCCAGCAGCTTAAGGTCTTTTTCTCTGGCGGGAGGGCCAATTAATGCCTACGAGCAGTACTTC. The whole variable domain, remainder taken from reference TRBV7-6 and TRBJ2-7, is GAGVSQSPRYKVTKRGQDVALRCDPISGHVSLYWYRQALGQGPEFLTYFNYEAQQDKSGLPNDRFSAERPEGSISTLTIQRTEQRDSAMYRCASSLRSFSLAGGPINAYEQYFGPGTRLTVT.

This rearrangement joins TRBV12-3 or TRBV12-4 to TRBJ2-5; TRBD1 matches at 8 bases. After removal of 4 bases from V and 7 bases from J, the junction contained 8 bases not matched to a gene. The CDR3 loop spans 14 amino acids. In nucleotides, the CDR3 is TGTGCCAGCAGTTCGCGGACAGGGCAGGCGACCCAGTACTTC. Its translation is CASSSRTGQATQYF.

The chain uses TRBV29-1 and TRBJ2-6, with 7 nucleotides matching TRBD1. CDR1 and CDR2 from the germline V gene are SQVTM and ANQGSEA. J was trimmed by 4 bases and V by 6 bases; bases with no gene match: 3. The CDR3 consists of 13 residues. DNA of the CDR3: TGCAGCGTCCAGGGGGACGGGGCCAACGTCCTGACTTTC. Its translation: CSVQGDGANVLTF.

The J gene is TRBJ2-2, the V gene TRBV30, with D possibly matching TRBD1 (5 bases). V was clipped by 2 bases and J by 7 bases, with 8 bases between them. Germline CDR1 GTSNPN, CDR2 SVGIG (reference sequence). The CDR3 covers 12 residues. CDR3 in DNA: TGTGCCTGGAGTAGGGGTATCGGGGAGCTGTTTTTT. This codes for CAWSRGIGELFF.

The sample holds a few counts of this clonotype. The rearrangement links TRBV12-3 or TRBV12-4 to TRBJ2-7; 7 bases match TRBD2. Trimming took 3 bases from V and 3 from J; bases not matched to a gene: 5. The CDR3 is 14 residues long. CDR3 nucleotides: TGTGCCAGCAGTTTCAGGCTAGCGGACTACGAGCAGTACTTC. This codes for CASSFRLADYEQYF.

This clonotype was observed a handful of times. The chain couples TRBV6-5 to TRBJ1-2; D unclear. V dropped 2 bases and J dropped 8 bases, with 12 bases sitting between them. Germline V CDR1 and CDR2: MNHEY, SVGAGI. CDR3 length: 13 residues. The CDR3 loop is CASSYEGFYGYTF. The CDR3 DNA reads TGTGCCAGCAGTTACGAAGGTTTTTACGGCTACACCTTC.

The chain joins TRBV6-1 to TRBJ2-3; TRBD2 matches at 12 bases. V lost 5 bases, J lost 6 bases, and 12 bases stayed unmatched. CDR1 is MNHNS and CDR2 is SASEGT in the germline V gene. The CDR3 runs 17 residues. The CDR3 DNA follows: TGTGCCAGCAGTCAACCCCTAGCGGGAGGGCCGGGGGATACGCAGTATTTT. It specifies CASSQPLAGGPGDTQYF.

This rearrangement joins TRBV4-3 to TRBJ2-3; D unresolved. Trimming pared 0 bases from V and 4 bases from J, leaving 11 bases between. The CDR3 loop spans 15 amino acids. Germline CDR1 reads LGHNA; CDR2 reads YSLEER. CDR3 sequence reads: CASSQDGVGADTQYF. CDR3 nucleotide sequence: TGCGCCAGCAGCCAAGATGGCGTTGGCGCAGATACGCAGTATTTT.

The chain uses TRBV25-1 and TRBJ2-1; 16 bases match TRBD2. After removal of 1 base from V and 10 bases from J, the junction contained 10 bases not matched to a gene. The length of the CDR3 is 18 residues. The germline V gene encodes CDR1 MGHDK and CDR2 SYGVNS. CDR3 in amino acids: CASSESLGLAGGPGEQFF. The CDR3 DNA is TGTGCCAGCAGTGAATCGTTGGGACTAGCGGGAGGGCCTGGGGAGCAGTTCTTC.

The rearrangement joins TRBV5-5 to TRBJ2-5; D call uncertain. V was cut by 4 bases and J by 2 bases, with 15 bases left in between. The CDR3 length is 15 residues. Germline V gene data show CDR1 as SGHKS and CDR2 as YYEKEE (reference sequence). This CDR3 reads CASSLPKSMQETQYF. Here the CDR3 DNA reads TGTGCCAGCAGCCTCCCAAAGAGTATGCAAGAGACCCAGTACTTC.